The clone carrying this TCR beta chain turned up a few times. Its antigen is still unknown. These data belong to a study of response to subunit inactivated influenza vaccine. Whole-study findings and limits: The authors put forward the suggestion that each seasonal influenza vaccination may bring in only a limited number of new T cells.

TCRdb reprocessed the RT-PCR reads with MiXCR, giving one entry per CDR3 protein. The sample lists around 320,000 distinct CDR3 sequences, roughly 22% seen once, with about a tenth in the top ten. Per the germline V gene, CDR1 is SGHVS and CDR2 is FQNEAQ. CDR3 length: 13 amino acids. Trimming at V came to 10 bases and at J to 5 bases, leaving 8 bases not matched to a gene. The origin of this receptor is a man between 45 and 75 years old who received an inactivated influenza vaccine. The chain is built from TRBV7-8 and TRBJ2-1, with 7 bases identical to TRBD2. The sequencing here drew on PBMCs from blood, taken 21 months after vaccination. CDR3 nucleotides: TGTGCCATCGGCGGGGGAGTAAACAATGAGCAGTTCTTC. This encodes CAIGGGVNNEQFF.